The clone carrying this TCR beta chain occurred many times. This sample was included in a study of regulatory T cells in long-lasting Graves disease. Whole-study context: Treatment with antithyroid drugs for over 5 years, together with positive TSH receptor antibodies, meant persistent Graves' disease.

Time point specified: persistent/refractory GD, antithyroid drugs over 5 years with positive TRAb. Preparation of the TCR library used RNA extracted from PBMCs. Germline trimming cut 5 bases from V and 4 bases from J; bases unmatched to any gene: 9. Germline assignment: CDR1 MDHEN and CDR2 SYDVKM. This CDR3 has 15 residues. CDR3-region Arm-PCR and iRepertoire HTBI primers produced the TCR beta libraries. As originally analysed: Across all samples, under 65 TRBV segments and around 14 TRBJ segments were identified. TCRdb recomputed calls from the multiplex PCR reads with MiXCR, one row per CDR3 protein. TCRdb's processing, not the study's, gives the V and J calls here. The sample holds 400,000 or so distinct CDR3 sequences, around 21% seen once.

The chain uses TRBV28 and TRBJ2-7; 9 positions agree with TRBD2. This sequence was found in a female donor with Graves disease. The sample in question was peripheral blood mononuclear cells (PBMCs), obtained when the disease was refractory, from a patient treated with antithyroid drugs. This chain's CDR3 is CASSTRAGGPYEQYF. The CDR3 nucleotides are TGTGCCAGCAGTACGAGGGCGGGAGGGCCTTACGAGCAGTACTTC.